The rows below give T cell receptor beta chains drawn from one sample of a study of shared clonotypes between healthy human individuals. Profiling relied on immunoSEQ multiplex PCR, and the TCRdb table lists in-frame clones only, not all of them. The sample lists more than 200,000 clones, 60% to 80% seen once, with roughly 10% in the top ten. Sequenced sample: memory CD4+ T cells sorted from blood. Every receptor here comes from a man aged 30 to 39 in good health. Both conserved end residues are part of each CDR3. The D gene is left open where the match is weak. Clone size, where shown, is once, few, many, or a class for clones that have expanded.

V gene	clone size	J gene	D gene	CDR3 DNA	CDR3 protein
TRBV2	-	TRBJ2-1	TRBD2	TGTGCCAGCAGTGTGACTAGCGGGACGGTTTGGGATGAGCAGTTCTTC	CASSVTSGTVWDEQFF
TRBV7-9	-	TRBJ1-1	-	TGTGCCAGCAGCAAATCGGTTGAAGCTTTCTTT	CASSKSVEAFF
TRBV2	-	TRBJ1-3	-	TGTGCCAGCTCACTGGGGGCCCGCTCTGGAAACACCATATATTTT	CASSLGARSGNTIYF
TRBV2	-	TRBJ2-2	TRBD2	TGTGCCAGCAGTGCCCAAGCGGGAGGGCCGGGCACCGGGGAGCTGTTTTTT	CASSAQAGGPGTGELFF
TRBV21-1	many	TRBJ2-7	-	TGTGCCGGACGGACGTGGCAGTACTTC	CAGRTWQYF
TRBV11-2	-	TRBJ1-3	-	TGTGCCAGCAGCTTAAGTACAGGGACTACTGGAAACACCATATATTTT	CASSLSTGTTGNTIYF
TRBV7-2	-	TRBJ2-5	-	TGTGCCAGCAGCCGCGTTAAAGAGACCCAGTACTTC	CASSRVKETQYF
TRBV7-2	few	TRBJ2-3	TRBD2	TGTGCCAGCAGCTTAATCGCGGCTAGCGGGACAGATACGCAGTATTTT	CASSLIAASGTDTQYF
TRBV5-1	few	TRBJ2-7	-	TGCGCCAGCCAACTGCAGGGTTCCAACGAGCAGTACTTC	CASQLQGSNEQYF
TRBV5-1	-	TRBJ2-4	-	TGCGCCAGCAGCTTGGGCGGGGTAGGGAACATTCAGTACTTC	CASSLGGVGNIQYF
TRBV7-9	-	TRBJ1-5	-	TGTGCCAGCAGCTTAGATCGGGGACAAAAGCATTTT	CASSLDRGQKHF
TRBV6-4	-	TRBJ2-5	TRBD2	TGTGCCAGGGGGAGGCTAGCGGAAGAGACCCAGTACTTC	CARGRLAEETQYF
TRBV29-1	-	TRBJ2-3	-	TGCAGCGTCCCCAGCGGGCCCGGCACAGATACGCAGTATTTT	CSVPSGPGTDTQYF
TRBV7-8	-	TRBJ2-5	-	TGTGCCAGCAGCTTAGCGACAGAAGCGACCCAGTACTTC	CASSLATEATQYF
TRBV30	-	TRBJ1-4	-	TGTGCCTGGAGACAGAGGGGGGGGAATGAAAAACTGTTTTTT	CAWRQRGGNEKLFF
TRBV5-4	-	TRBJ2-3	TRBD2	TGTGCCAGCAGCTTGGCCAGCGGGAGTCCTACGCAGTATTTT	CASSLASGSPTQYF
TRBV6-1	-	TRBJ1-2	-	TGTGCCAGCAGTGATCTGGGGGCGCGGTATGGCTACACCTTC	CASSDLGARYGYTF
TRBV5-4	-	TRBJ1-1	-	TGTGCCAGCAGCTTAGAAGGGTACAGAAGCACTGAAGCTTTCTTT	CASSLEGYRSTEAFF
TRBV5-1	few	TRBJ2-3	-	TGCGCCAGCAGCTTGGAGGCCAGGCGGTATTTT	CASSLEARRYF
TRBV28	few	TRBJ2-3	-	TGTGCCACCGAGGCCCGGGACGGAAGCACAGATACGCAGTATTTT	CATEARDGSTDTQYF
TRBV6-6	many	TRBJ1-2	-	TGTGCCAGCAGCGCACCCGGGGCAGTAGATGGCTACACCTTC	CASSAPGAVDGYTF
TRBV11-2	many	TRBJ1-3	-	TGTGCCAGCAGCTCCGAGTCGGCCGGGCTAGCTGGAAACACCATATATTTT	CASSSESAGLAGNTIYF
TRBV7-9	-	TRBJ1-3	-	TGTGCCAGCAGCCCATCACAGGGATTCTCTGGAAACACCATATATTTT	CASSPSQGFSGNTIYF
TRBV7-3	once	TRBJ2-3	-	TGTGCCAGCACGGTGGGAGGTAGCACAGATACGCAGTATTTT	CASTVGGSTDTQYF
TRBV5-5	once	TRBJ2-1	-	TGTGCCAGCAGCTTGGGTGCCGACTACAATGAGCAGTTCTTC	CASSLGADYNEQFF
TRBV19	-	TRBJ2-2	TRBD2	TGTGCCAGTAGCCGTACGAGACTAGCGGGAGTTTTGTCCGGGGAGCTGTTTTTT	CASSRTRLAGVLSGELFF
TRBV7-6	-	TRBJ2-6	-	TGTGCCAGCAGCTCTGGGGCCAACGTCCTGACTTTC	CASSSGANVLTF
TRBV7-9	-	TRBJ2-3	-	TGTGCCAGCAGCTTAGGGTCTTTACCCACAGATACGCAGTATTTT	CASSLGSLPTDTQYF
TRBV18	-	TRBJ2-3	TRBD2	TGTGCCAGCTCCGACCGGGGAGGGACCCGCGCAGATACGCAGTATTTT	CASSDRGGTRADTQYF
TRBV5-8	-	TRBJ2-5	-	TGTGCCAGCAGCCCCCAAGGTGTCCGAGCCAAAGAGACCCAGTACTTC	CASSPQGVRAKETQYF
TRBV11-2	-	TRBJ1-1	TRBD1	TGTGCCAGCAGCAAGGGACAGACTATGAACACTGAAGCTTTCTTT	CASSKGQTMNTEAFF
TRBV5-4	-	TRBJ2-3	TRBD2	TGTGCCACTCAGCGGGATAGCACAGATACGCAGTATTTT	CATQRDSTDTQYF
TRBV27	-	TRBJ1-1	-	TGTGCCAGCAGTTTGGAGGGGACTAACACTGAAGCTTTCTTT	CASSLEGTNTEAFF
TRBV7-2	-	TRBJ2-1	-	TGTGCCAGCAGCTTAGGTTTCAGCGGACCCCTCCACAATGAGCAGTTCTTC	CASSLGFSGPLHNEQFF
TRBV6-5	-	TRBJ1-2	-	TGTGCCAGCAGTAGAGCCGACAGGACCTATGGCTACACCTTC	CASSRADRTYGYTF
TRBV4-2	-	TRBJ2-7	-	TGTGCCAGCAGCTTCCTGGCAGGGGACGAGCAGTACTTC	CASSFLAGDEQYF
TRBV6-1	-	TRBJ1-5	-	TGTGCCAGCAGTGAAGGGGGACGAAACAATCAGCCCCAGCATTTT	CASSEGGRNNQPQHF
TRBV2	-	TRBJ1-5	-	TGTGCCAGCAGTCCTATAGGCCAGGGAATAAATCAGCCCCAGCATTTT	CASSPIGQGINQPQHF
TRBV30	few	TRBJ2-7	TRBD1	TGTGCCTGGAGTGGAGGGACAGAGCCCTTCGAGCAGTACTTC	CAWSGGTEPFEQYF
TRBV4-3	few	TRBJ1-2	TRBD1	TGCGCCAGCAGCCCTGGACAGGGGGCGGCTGGCTACACCTTC	CASSPGQGAAGYTF
TRBV5-6	-	TRBJ2-7	-	TGTGCCAGCAGCTTAACAGGGTCCTACGAGCAGTACTTC	CASSLTGSYEQYF
TRBV10-1	-	TRBJ1-1	-	TGCGCCAGCAGTGAGTCGGATTGGGCGGACACTGAAGCTTTCTTT	CASSESDWADTEAFF
TRBV27	-	TRBJ2-3	-	TGTGCCAGCAGTTTTATAGGCACAGATACGCAGTATTTT	CASSFIGTDTQYF
TRBV5-8	-	TRBJ2-6	-	TGTGCCAGCAGCTTGGAGACTGGGGCCAACGTCCTGACTTTC	CASSLETGANVLTF
TRBV18	-	TRBJ2-5	TRBD1	TGTGCCAGCTCACTCCAGGACAGGTCTGAGACCCAGTACTTC	CASSLQDRSETQYF
TRBV5-4	-	TRBJ1-2	TRBD1	TGTGCCAGCAGCTTGTCAGGGGGGATCTATGGCTACACCTTC	CASSLSGGIYGYTF
TRBV10-2	-	TRBJ2-1	-	TGCGCCAGCAGTCCATTGCGGACCTACAATGAGCAGTTCTTC	CASSPLRTYNEQFF
TRBV6-5	few	TRBJ1-1	TRBD1	TGTGCCAGCAGTCAAAGGGGGCGCAGGGCTTTCTTT	CASSQRGRRAFF
TRBV7-8	many	TRBJ2-2	TRBD1	TGTGCCAGCAGCCAACTGGACAGGGCGACCGGGGAGCTGTTTTTT	CASSQLDRATGELFF
TRBV7-2	few	TRBJ2-7	-	TGTGCCAGCAGCTTACGGATAGGCGGGACAGCTCCCTACGAGCAGTACTTC	CASSLRIGGTAPYEQYF